The rows below give T cell receptor beta chains drawn from one sample of a study of cytomegalovirus exposure and HLA in healthy donors. Produced via immunoSEQ multiplex PCR; TCRdb's table is partial and in-frame only. The sample lists over 100,000 clones; 79% were seen once. Sequenced sample: PBMCs. The receptors come from a male donor in good health and CMV-seronegative. CDR3s include the opening cysteine and the closing phenylalanine or tryptophan. D genes are given only for firm matches. Expanded clones are given a class, and other clones once, few, many or no size at all.

size: NA; D: NA; J: TRBJ2-2; V: TRBV9; CDR3: CASSVDVRRRGAGELFF; DNA: TGTGCCAGCAGCGTAGACGTCCGGCGGAGGGGCGCCGGGGAGCTGTTTTTT
size: NA; D: NA; J: TRBJ1-4; V: TRBV15; CDR3: CATSRSGGAGEKLFF; DNA: TGTGCCACCAGCCGCAGCGGGGGCGCGGGTGAAAAACTGTTTTTT
size: once; D: TRBD1; J: TRBJ1-3; V: TRBV5-1; CDR3: CASSLVGQGKGNTIYF; DNA: TGCGCCAGCAGCTTGGTTGGACAGGGTAAAGGAAACACCATATATTTT
size: NA; D: NA; J: TRBJ1-2; V: TRBV5-6; CDR3: CASSPGGTYGYTF; DNA: TGTGCCAGCAGCCCCGGGGGAACCTATGGCTACACCTTC
size: NA; D: NA; J: TRBJ2-5; V: TRBV7-9; CDR3: CASFLAGAETQYF; DNA: TGTGCCAGCTTCCTGGCGGGTGCAGAGACCCAGTACTTC
size: NA; D: NA; J: TRBJ2-5; V: TRBV7-9; CDR3: CASSAVGGYQETQYF; DNA: TGTGCCAGCAGCGCGGTGGGCGGGTACCAAGAGACCCAGTACTTC
size: NA; D: TRBD1; J: TRBJ2-5; V: TRBV9; CDR3: CASSVGRGPRETQYF; DNA: TGTGCCAGCAGCGTAGGTAGGGGGCCTCGGGAGACCCAGTACTTC
size: NA; D: NA; J: TRBJ2-7; V: TRBV14; CDR3: CASSQAVETDSNSYEQYF; DNA: TGTGCCAGCAGCCAAGCGGTGGAGACTGACTCAAACTCCTACGAGCAGTACTTC
size: NA; D: TRBD1; J: TRBJ2-3; V: TRBV27; CDR3: CASTEPGQGTDTQYF; DNA: TGTGCCAGCACTGAACCGGGACAGGGCACAGATACGCAGTATTTT
size: NA; D: TRBD1; J: TRBJ2-7; V: TRBV10-3; CDR3: CAISESGQGAYF; DNA: TGTGCCATCAGTGAGTCGGGACAGGGTGCGTACTTC
size: NA; D: NA; J: TRBJ2-7; V: TRBV30; CDR3: CAWSVRGGGEQYF; DNA: TGTGCCTGGAGTGTAAGAGGGGGGGGCGAGCAGTACTTC
size: NA; D: TRBD2; J: TRBJ2-3; V: TRBV7-2; CDR3: CASSMLAVGRDTQYF; DNA: TGTGCCAGCAGTATGCTAGCGGTGGGGAGAGATACGCAGTATTTT
size: NA; D: NA; J: TRBJ1-1; V: TRBV4-3; CDR3: CASSQDGEGTEAFF; DNA: TGCGCCAGCAGCCAAGACGGGGAAGGCACTGAAGCTTTCTTT
size: NA; D: TRBD2; J: TRBJ2-1; V: TRBV11-3; CDR3: CASSPRASGGEQFF; DNA: TGTGCCAGCAGCCCCCGAGCTAGCGGCGGAGAGCAGTTCTTC
size: NA; D: TRBD2; J: TRBJ2-3; V: TRBV5-1; CDR3: CASSLGLAGGFATQYF; DNA: TGCGCCAGCAGCCTTGGACTAGCGGGGGGTTTCGCTACGCAGTATTTT
size: NA; D: TRBD2; J: TRBJ2-7; V: TRBV9; CDR3: CASSVAGSGSRYEQYF; DNA: TGTGCCAGCAGCGTAGCGGGTAGCGGGTCCCGTTACGAGCAGTACTTC
size: NA; D: NA; J: TRBJ1-2; V: TRBV7-9; CDR3: CASRPGGGGYTF; DNA: TGTGCCAGCAGGCCAGGAGGCGGTGGCTACACCTTC
size: NA; D: NA; J: TRBJ1-3; V: TRBV10-3; CDR3: CAISESSSGNTIYF; DNA: TGTGCCATCAGTGAGTCGAGCTCTGGAAACACCATATATTTT
size: once; D: NA; J: TRBJ1-4; V: TRBV19; CDR3: CVSRRDLGEGRLLFF; DNA: TGTGTCAGTAGGAGGGACTTAGGGGAGGGTAGGCTACTGTTTTTT
size: NA; D: NA; J: TRBJ2-1; V: TRBV19; CDR3: CASSIQTAGEQFF; DNA: TGTGCCAGTAGTATACAGACCGCGGGTGAGCAGTTCTTC
size: few; D: TRBD1; J: TRBJ1-6; V: TRBV7-2; CDR3: CASSSNQGDSPLHF; DNA: TGTGCCAGCAGCTCCAACCAGGGGGATTCACCCCTCCACTTT
size: NA; D: TRBD1; J: TRBJ2-7; V: TRBV6-5; CDR3: CASSYGQGLNEQYF; DNA: TGTGCCAGCAGTTACGGACAGGGTTTGAACGAGCAGTACTTC
size: once; D: NA; J: TRBJ2-7; V: TRBV2; CDR3: CASRTGYDEQYF; DNA: TGTGCCAGCAGGACAGGTTATGACGAGCAGTACTTC
size: once; D: NA; J: TRBJ1-1; V: TRBV11-2; CDR3: CASSPGWGHLNTEAFF; DNA: TGTGCCAGCAGCCCAGGGTGGGGACACCTGAACACTGAAGCTTTCTTT
size: NA; D: NA; J: TRBJ1-1; V: TRBV30; CDR3: CAWSIGGNTEAFF; DNA: TGTGCCTGGAGTATCGGAGGGAACACTGAAGCTTTCTTT
size: NA; D: TRBD1; J: TRBJ1-5; V: TRBV7-2; CDR3: CASDYGDRGGQPQHF; DNA: TGTGCCAGCGATTACGGGGACAGGGGAGGTCAGCCCCAGCATTTT
size: NA; D: NA; J: TRBJ1-5; V: TRBV10-3; CDR3: CAISEAAGAGNQPQHF; DNA: TGTGCCATCAGTGAAGCTGCGGGGGCAGGCAATCAGCCCCAGCATTTT
size: NA; D: NA; J: TRBJ2-1; V: TRBV7-2; CDR3: CASSSNSYNEQFF; DNA: TGTGCCAGCAGCTCCAACTCCTACAATGAGCAGTTCTTC
size: NA; D: TRBD1; J: TRBJ2-6; V: TRBV19; CDR3: CASQGDRVAAGANVLTF; DNA: TGTGCCAGCCAGGGGGACAGGGTGGCTGCTGGGGCCAACGTCCTGACTTTC
size: NA; D: NA; J: TRBJ1-1; V: TRBV4-2; CDR3: CASSPSGRTNTEAFF; DNA: TGTGCCAGCAGCCCGTCAGGGCGGACGAACACTGAAGCTTTCTTT
size: NA; D: NA; J: TRBJ2-5; V: TRBV29-1; CDR3: CSVTRGGVETQYF; DNA: TGCAGCGTTACAAGGGGGGGTGTAGAGACCCAGTACTTC
size: NA; D: TRBD2; J: TRBJ2-5; V: TRBV7-6; CDR3: CASSVSGGFQETQYF; DNA: TGTGCCAGCAGCGTTAGCGGGGGCTTTCAAGAGACCCAGTACTTC
size: NA; D: NA; J: TRBJ2-2; V: TRBV7-9; CDR3: CSSSPPGGELFF; DNA: TGTTCCAGCAGCCCGCCGGGCGGGGAGCTGTTTTTT
size: NA; D: TRBD1; J: TRBJ1-2; V: TRBV2; CDR3: CASSDAGGGGYTF; DNA: TGTGCCAGCAGTGACGCAGGGGGAGGTGGCTACACCTTC
size: NA; D: TRBD2; J: TRBJ2-5; V: TRBV2; CDR3: CASSEGAGGGETQYF; DNA: TGTGCCAGCAGTGAAGGAGCGGGGGGCGGAGAGACCCAGTACTTC
size: NA; D: TRBD2; J: TRBJ2-5; V: TRBV4-3; CDR3: CASSPEPLAGGETQYF; DNA: TGCGCCAGCAGCCCCGAGCCACTAGCGGGCGGGGAGACCCAGTACTTC
size: NA; D: NA; J: TRBJ1-5; V: TRBV2; CDR3: CASSGGLRSNQPQHF; DNA: TGTGCCAGCAGTGGAGGGCTAAGGAGCAATCAGCCCCAGCATTTT
size: NA; D: TRBD1; J: TRBJ2-2; V: TRBV5-6; CDR3: CASSAGTANTGELFF; DNA: TGTGCCAGCAGCGCAGGGACAGCGAACACCGGGGAGCTGTTTTTT
size: NA; D: NA; J: TRBJ1-1; V: TRBV6-5; CDR3: CASSYSEGVHTEAFF; DNA: TGTGCCAGCAGTTACTCGGAAGGGGTGCACACTGAAGCTTTCTTT
size: NA; D: TRBD1; J: TRBJ1-2; V: TRBV5-6; CDR3: CASSFTGTGVEYGYTF; DNA: TGTGCCAGCAGCTTTACCGGGACAGGGGTCGAGTATGGCTACACCTTC
size: NA; D: NA; J: TRBJ1-2; V: TRBV2; CDR3: CASRAGPGGYTF; DNA: TGTGCCAGCAGAGCAGGGCCAGGTGGCTACACCTTC
size: NA; D: NA; J: TRBJ1-4; V: TRBV11-2; CDR3: CASSSGAGEGEKLFF; DNA: TGTGCCAGCAGCTCCGGGGCGGGGGAAGGGGAAAAACTGTTTTTT
size: NA; D: TRBD1; J: TRBJ1-2; V: TRBV9; CDR3: CASSVGQGYDYGYTF; DNA: TGTGCCAGCAGCGTTGGACAGGGGTATGACTATGGCTACACCTTC
size: NA; D: NA; J: TRBJ2-1; V: TRBV5-1; CDR3: CASSFRDSSSYNEQFF; DNA: TGCGCCAGCAGCTTCCGGGACTCCAGCTCCTACAATGAGCAGTTCTTC
size: NA; D: NA; J: TRBJ1-3; V: TRBV7-5; CDR3: CARSLAGHSGNTIYF; DNA: TGTGCCAGAAGCCTAGCAGGCCACTCTGGAAACACCATATATTTT
size: NA; D: NA; J: TRBJ1-5; V: TRBV2; CDR3: CASSGRAGDQPQHF; DNA: TGTGCCAGCAGTGGACGCGCGGGAGATCAGCCCCAGCATTTT
size: NA; D: NA; J: TRBJ2-7; V: TRBV5-1; CDR3: CASSSGPQLARSSYEQYF; DNA: TGCGCCAGCAGCTCGGGCCCGCAGCTAGCTCGGAGCTCCTACGAGCAGTACTTC
size: NA; D: NA; J: TRBJ1-1; V: TRBV19; CDR3: CASTGGPEAFF; DNA: TGTGCCAGTACAGGTGGCCCTGAAGCTTTCTTT
size: NA; D: NA; J: TRBJ1-6; V: TRBV2; CDR3: CASGADSYNSPLHF; DNA: TGTGCCAGCGGGGCCGACTCCTATAATTCCCCCCTCCACTTT
size: NA; D: NA; J: TRBJ1-4; V: TRBV7-2; CDR3: CASRPPGFANEKLFF; DNA: TGTGCCAGCAGGCCCCCAGGGTTCGCTAATGAAAAACTGTTTTTT
size: NA; D: TRBD1; J: TRBJ2-3; V: TRBV19; CDR3: CASSIGTVEDTQYF; DNA: TGTGCCAGTAGTATCGGGACAGTAGAAGATACGCAGTATTTT
size: NA; D: NA; J: TRBJ2-5; V: TRBV11-3; CDR3: CASSFGMTARQETQYF; DNA: TGTGCCAGCAGCTTTGGGATGACAGCCCGCCAAGAGACCCAGTACTTC
size: NA; D: NA; J: TRBJ1-5; V: TRBV7-9; CDR3: CASSLKGGQPQHF; DNA: TGTGCCAGCAGCTTAAAAGGGGGACAGCCCCAGCATTTT
size: NA; D: NA; J: TRBJ2-3; V: TRBV7-2; CDR3: CASSPPVTDTQYF; DNA: TGTGCCAGCAGCCCCCCGGTCACAGATACGCAGTATTTT
size: NA; D: NA; J: TRBJ1-4; V: TRBV23-1; CDR3: CASSQIQSGWRATNEKLFF; DNA: TGCGCCAGCAGTCAAATTCAGTCCGGGTGGAGGGCAACTAATGAAAAACTGTTTTTT
size: NA; D: NA; J: TRBJ2-3; V: TRBV10-3; CDR3: CAISHDRGGGDTQYF; DNA: TGTGCCATCAGCCACGACAGGGGCGGGGGAGATACGCAGTATTTT